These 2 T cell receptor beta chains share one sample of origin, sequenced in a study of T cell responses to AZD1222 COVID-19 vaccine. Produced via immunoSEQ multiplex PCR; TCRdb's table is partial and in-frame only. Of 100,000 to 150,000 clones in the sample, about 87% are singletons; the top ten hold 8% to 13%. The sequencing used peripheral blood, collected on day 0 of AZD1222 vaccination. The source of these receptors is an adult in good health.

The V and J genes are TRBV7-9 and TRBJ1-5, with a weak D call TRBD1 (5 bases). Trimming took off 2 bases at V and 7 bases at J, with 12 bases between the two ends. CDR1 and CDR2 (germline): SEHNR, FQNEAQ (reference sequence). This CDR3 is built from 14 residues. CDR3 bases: TGTGCCAGCAGCTTATCGGGGGTAGGGCAGCCCCAGCATTTT. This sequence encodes CASSLSGVGQPQHF. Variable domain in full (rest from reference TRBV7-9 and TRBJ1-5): DTGVSQNPRHKITKRGQNVTFRCDPISEHNRLYWYRQTLGQGPEFLTYFQNEAQLEKSRLLSDRFSAERPKGSFSTLEIQRTEQGDSAMYLCASSLSGVGQPQHFGDGTRLSIL.

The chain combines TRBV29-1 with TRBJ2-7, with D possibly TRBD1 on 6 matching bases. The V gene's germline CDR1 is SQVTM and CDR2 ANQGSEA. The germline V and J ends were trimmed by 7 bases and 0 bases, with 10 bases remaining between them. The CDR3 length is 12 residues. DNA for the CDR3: TGCAGCGCCAGGACAGTCTCCTACGAGCAGTACTTC. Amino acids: CSARTVSYEQYF.